The 10 T cell receptor beta chains given below trace back to one sample, sequenced in a study of blood T cell repertoires in COVID-19. Assay: immunoSEQ multiplex PCR; the TCRdb copy retains only in-frame clones and omits some. The table has 210,000 or so clones, 65% to 85% seen once. The sequencing input was PBMCs or T cells enriched from blood (not recorded which). The receptors here all came from a man younger than 40 with acute COVID-19.

V gene TRBV2 combines with J gene TRBJ1-2; 8 bases are shared with TRBD1. The CDR3 sequence is 13 residues long. Germline V gives CDR1 SNHLY, CDR2 FYNNEI. V lost 3 bases, J lost 6 bases, and 3 bases stayed unmatched. This CDR3 reads CASSDQGANGYTF. CDR3 bases: TGTGCCAGCAGTGATCAGGGGGCCAATGGCTACACCTTC.

In its sample, this clone was seen a few times. The rearrangement joins TRBV27 to TRBJ1-1, with D possibly TRBD1 on 5 matching bases. Per the germline V gene, CDR1 is MNHEY and CDR2 is SMNVEV (reference sequence). The V gene lost 4 bases and the J gene lost 5 bases, with 17 bases spanning the gap. This CDR3 is 15 amino acids long. In nucleotides, the CDR3 is TGTGCCAGCAGTTACCAGGGTCGCGGTCTGACTGAAGCTTTCTTT. The encoded protein is CASSYQGRGLTEAFF.

J is TRBJ2-1 and V is TRBV10-3; tentative D call: TRBD1 (6 bases). V shed 9 bases and J shed 10 bases, with 16 bases lying between them. CDR1 is ENHRY and CDR2 is SYGVKD in the germline V gene. The CDR3 length is 12 residues. The CDR3 protein is CAISDSVYEQFF. CDR3 coding DNA: TGTGCCATTTCGGACAGCGTCTACGAGCAGTTCTTC.

The chain carries TRBV19 and TRBJ1-3, with 10 bases fitting TRBD1. This CDR3 is 18 amino acids long. Germline values: CDR1 LNHDA, CDR2 SQIVND (reference sequence). The trim removed 4 bases at V and 0 bases at J, leaving 9 bases unmatched. In DNA form, the CDR3 reads TGTGCCAGTAGTACTCCGGGACAGGGGCCTCTCTCTGGAAACACCATATATTTT. This sequence encodes CASSTPGQGPLSGNTIYF.

The rearrangement links TRBV14 to TRBJ2-1; no clear D gene. Germline V lookup: CDR1 SGHDN, CDR2 FVKESK. This CDR3 is built from 16 residues. V lost 1 base and J 8 bases, leaving 18 bases between the germline ends. The CDR3 DNA reads TGTGCCAGCAGCCAAGGAAGGCCGATACCGGGTTATGAGCAGTTCTTC. Translated: CASSQGRPIPGYEQFF.

The chain carries TRBV28 and TRBJ2-3, with D possibly being TRBD2 (5 bases). CDR3 length equals 14 residues. Between the trimmed V and J ends, which lost 3 bases and 5 bases, there was a span of 12 bases. Germline lookup yields CDR1 MDHEN and CDR2 SYDVKM. DNA of the CDR3: TGTGCCAGCAGTTTTCTACGGAGCGGAGATACGCAGTATTTT. This encodes CASSFLRSGDTQYF.

The chain couples TRBV29-1 to TRBJ2-1; 9 bases align to TRBD2. Unmatched junction bases numbered 6, after V lost 7 bases and J lost 5 bases. CDR3 length equals 13 residues. Germline values: CDR1 SQVTM, CDR2 ANQGSEA. CDR3 sequence (DNA): TGCAGCGGCAAGCGGGGGGCGGACAATGAGCAGTTCTTC. Protein product: CSGKRGADNEQFF.

The chain combines TRBV18 with TRBJ1-2; no clear D. Between the trimmed V and J ends, which lost 3 bases and 7 bases, there was a span of 18 bases. This CDR3 is 15 amino acids long. Germline lookup yields CDR1 KGHSH and CDR2 LQKENI. DNA for the CDR3: TGTGCCAGCTCACCCTCCCTAGGCAGCGAGGGTGGCTACACCTTC. Translated, it gives CASSPSLGSEGGYTF.

The chain couples TRBV11-2 to TRBJ2-1, with 9 bases identical to TRBD2. Per germline, CDR1 SGHAT and CDR2 FQNNGV. V shed 3 bases, J shed 9 bases, and the junction held 12 bases outside the gene matches. This CDR3 is built from 16 residues. Written as DNA, the CDR3 is TGTGCCAGCAGCTTCCTTGGCGGGGGGGCCCCCGGTGAGCAGTTCTTC. As protein: CASSFLGGGAPGEQFF.

In its sample, this clone was seen once. The chain uses TRBV14 and TRBJ2-5; possible D gene TRBD2, 6 bases. Germline CDR1 SGHDN, CDR2 FVKESK. The V gene lost 0 bases and the J gene lost 2 bases, with 10 bases spanning the gap. The CDR3 is 15 residues long. In nucleotides, the CDR3 is TGTGCCAGCAGCCAAGATCTCGGGGGTCAAGAGACCCAGTACTTC. Amino acid sequence: CASSQDLGGQETQYF.